Each of the 11 T cell receptor beta chains below was sequenced from the same sample in a study of blood T cell repertoires in COVID-19. Assay used: immunoSEQ multiplex PCR; TCRdb lists only in-frame clones, some missing. The profile shows about 180,000 clones, 82% of them singletons. Sequencing used peripheral blood. These receptors all stem from a woman aged 80 or over with active or convalescent COVID-19.

This chain connects TRBV28 to TRBJ1-3; 8 nucleotides align to TRBD1. This CDR3 comprises 15 residues. Germline V gene lookup returns CDR1 MDHEN and CDR2 SYDVKM. V lost 4 bases, J lost 7 bases, and 9 bases stayed unmatched. The CDR3 DNA is TGTGCCAGCAGTTCTGGACAGGGCCGGGGGAACACCATATATTTT. Residues: CASSSGQGRGNTIYF.

The CDR3 protein is CSVVRGTEYLHYEQYF. For the CDR3, the DNA is TGCAGCGTCGTACGCGGCACCGAATACCTGCACTACGAGCAGTACTTC. V gene TRBV29-1 combines with J gene TRBJ2-7; D is ambiguous. The V end lost 6 bases, the J end lost 3 bases, and 24 bases lay between the germline ends. CDR1 SQVTM and CDR2 ANQGSEA come from the germline V gene. CDR3 length equals 16 residues.

The gene calls are TRBV7-9 and TRBJ2-1; weak D call: TRBD2 (6 bases). Germline V gene lookup returns CDR1 SEHNR and CDR2 FQNEAQ (reference sequence). The CDR3 has 14 residues. The ends were cut back, 3 bases at V and 9 bases at J, with 15 bases in the middle. The CDR3 spells CASSLMAGIPEQFF. In DNA form, the CDR3 reads TGTGCCAGCAGCTTGATGGCGGGAATACCTGAGCAGTTCTTC.

This clone was seen a single time. The chain recombines TRBV7-3 with TRBJ2-2, with TRBD2 identical over 10 bases. CDR1 and CDR2 from the germline V gene are SGHTA and FQGTGA. The CDR3 length is 15 residues. V was clipped by 5 bases and J by 5 bases; unmatched bases: 5. The CDR3 protein is CASSQAGGMTGELFF. The CDR3 bases are TGTGCCAGCAGCCAAGCGGGAGGGATGACCGGGGAGCTGTTTTTT.

The chain is built from TRBV19 and TRBJ2-7; TRBD1 aligns across 8 bases. The V segment lost 5 bases and the J segment 6 bases; nucleotides outside the gene matches: 9. CDR1 and CDR2 from the germline V gene are LNHDA and SQIVND (reference sequence). The CDR3 loop spans 14 amino acids. CDR3 loop: CASSPQPTGGEQYF. CDR3 coding DNA: TGTGCCAGTAGTCCCCAACCCACAGGGGGCGAGCAGTACTTC.

The chain uses TRBV7-8 and TRBJ2-4; maybe TRBD2 (6 bases). The CDR3 has 14 amino acids. Trimming cost V 8 bases and J 2 bases, with 13 bases left between them. Germline V gives CDR1 SGHVS, CDR2 FQNEAQ. The CDR3 sequence is CASSLSGPKNIQYF. DNA for the CDR3: TGTGCCAGCTCCCTCAGCGGGCCCAAAAACATTCAGTACTTC.

V usage is TRBV5-1 and J usage is TRBJ2-7; 9 bases line up with TRBD2. The CDR3 spans 14 residues. CDR1 SGHRS and CDR2 YFSETQ come from the germline V gene. The V and J ends lost 5 bases and 5 bases, in that order; junction bases with no gene match: 8. In DNA, the CDR3 is TGCGCCAGCAGGTTGACAAGGACTAGCGACGAGCAGTACTTC. Protein sequence: CASRLTRTSDEQYF.

The chain employs TRBV5-1 and TRBJ2-2; 11 bases agree with TRBD2. The CDR3 spans 16 residues. V shed 5 bases, J shed 4 bases, and the junction held 7 bases outside the gene matches. The germline V gene encodes CDR1 SGHRS and CDR2 YFSETQ. The CDR3 coding sequence is TGCGCCAGCAGATTACTAGCGGGAGTGAGCACCGGGGAGCTGTTTTTT. Residues: CASRLLAGVSTGELFF. Looking up the rest from reference TRBV5-1 and TRBJ2-2 gives the full variable domain: KAGVTQTPRYLIKTRGQQVTLSCSPISGHRSVSWYQQTPGQGLQFLFEYFSETQRNKGNFPGRFSGRQFSNSRSEMNVSTLELGDSALYLCASRLLAGVSTGELFFGEGSRLTVL.

The V call is TRBV7-6, the J call TRBJ1-6, with TRBD1 as a possible D gene (6 bases). The germline CDR1 and CDR2 sequences are SGHVS and FNYEAQ. The CDR3 covers 15 residues. The V and J ends lost 1 base and 11 bases respectively, with 15 bases between them. The CDR3 coding sequence is TGTGCCAGCAGCTTAGAGGCCGGGGGGGGCCCACCCCTCCACTTT. It translates to CASSLEAGGGPPLHF.

J is TRBJ1-5 and V is TRBV19, with a tentative D call TRBD1 (6 bases). Trimming removed 6 bases from V and 6 bases from J, with 18 bases in between. Germline V gene data show CDR1 as LNHDA and CDR2 as SQIVND (reference sequence). This CDR3 has 15 residues. The CDR3 spells CASRTTWDTTQPQHF. Here the CDR3 DNA reads TGTGCCAGTAGGACGACCTGGGACACAACTCAGCCCCAGCATTTT. Full variable domain (missing parts from reference TRBV19 and TRBJ1-5): DGGITQSPKYLFRKEGQNVTLSCEQNLNHDAMYWYRQDPGQGLRLIYYSQIVNDFQKGDIAEGYSVSREKKESFPLTVTSAQKNPTAFYLCASRTTWDTTQPQHFGDGTRLSIL.

V and J are TRBV7-9 and TRBJ1-1, with D tentatively TRBD1 (6 bases). This CDR3 spans 13 amino acids. V dropped 5 bases and J dropped 6 bases, with 13 bases sitting between them. Germline CDR1 is SEHNR and CDR2 is FQNEAQ (reference sequence). CDR3: CASSRDRPSEAFF. CDR3 DNA: TGTGCCAGCAGCCGAGACAGGCCCTCTGAAGCTTTCTTT.